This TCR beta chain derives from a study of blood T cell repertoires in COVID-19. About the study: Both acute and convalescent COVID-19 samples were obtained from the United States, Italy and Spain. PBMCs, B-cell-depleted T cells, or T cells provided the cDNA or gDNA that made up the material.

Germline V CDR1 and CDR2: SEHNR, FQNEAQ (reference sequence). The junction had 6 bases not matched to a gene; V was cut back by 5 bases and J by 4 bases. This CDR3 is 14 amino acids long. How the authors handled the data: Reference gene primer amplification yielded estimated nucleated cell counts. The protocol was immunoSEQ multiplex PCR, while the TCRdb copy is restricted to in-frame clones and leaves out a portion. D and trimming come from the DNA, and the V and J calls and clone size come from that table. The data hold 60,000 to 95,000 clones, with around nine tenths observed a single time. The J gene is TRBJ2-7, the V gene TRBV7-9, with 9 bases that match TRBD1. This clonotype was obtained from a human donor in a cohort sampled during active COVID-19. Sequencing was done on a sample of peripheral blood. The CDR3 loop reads CASSTWTGEYEQYF. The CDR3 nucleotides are TGTGCCAGCAGCACGTGGACAGGGGAGTACGAGCAGTACTTC. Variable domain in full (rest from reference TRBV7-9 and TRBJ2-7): DTGVSQNPRHKITKRGQNVTFRCDPISEHNRLYWYRQTLGQGPEFLTYFQNEAQLEKSRLLSDRFSAERPKGSFSTLEIQRTEQGDSAMYLCASSTWTGEYEQYFGPGTRLTVT.